This T cell receptor beta chain was identified in a study of resident and recirculating memory T cells in vitiligo. J was trimmed by 7 bases and V by 6 bases; bases with no gene match: 16. The CDR3 consists of 16 residues. Looked up from germline, CDR1 is MDHEN and CDR2 is SYDVKM. Assay: immunoSEQ multiplex PCR; the TCRdb copy retains only in-frame clones and omits some. This sample has about 76,000 clones, with about 91% found just once. Patients had to be free of confetti depigmentation, indicating active vitiligo. The rearrangement joins TRBV28 to TRBJ2-7; TRBD1 agrees at 9 bases. Material for sequencing was blood. This sequence was found in a male donor with vitiligo. The CDR3 sequence is CASRPNTGTGIGEQYF. CDR3 sequence (DNA): TGTGCCAGCAGACCAAACACCGGGACAGGGATAGGGGAGCAGTACTTC.